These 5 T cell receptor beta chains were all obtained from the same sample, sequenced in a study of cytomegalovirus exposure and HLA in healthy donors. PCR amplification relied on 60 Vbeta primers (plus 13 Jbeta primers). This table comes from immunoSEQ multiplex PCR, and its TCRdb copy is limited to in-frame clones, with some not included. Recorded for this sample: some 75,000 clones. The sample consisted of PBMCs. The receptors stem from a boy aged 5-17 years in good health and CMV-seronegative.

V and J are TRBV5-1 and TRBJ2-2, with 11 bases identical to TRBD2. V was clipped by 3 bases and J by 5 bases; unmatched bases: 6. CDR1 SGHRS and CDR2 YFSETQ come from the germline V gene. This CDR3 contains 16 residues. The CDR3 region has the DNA TGCGCCAGCAGCTCCCAGACTAGCGGGGCTACCGGGGAGCTGTTTTTT. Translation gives CASSSQTSGATGELFF.

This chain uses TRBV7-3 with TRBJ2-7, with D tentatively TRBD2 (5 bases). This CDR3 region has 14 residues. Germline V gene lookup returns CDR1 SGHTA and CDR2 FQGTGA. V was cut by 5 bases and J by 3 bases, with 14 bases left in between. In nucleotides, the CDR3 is TGTGCCAGCAGCCTACTCCTCCGGGACTACGAGCAGTACTTC. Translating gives CASSLLLRDYEQYF.

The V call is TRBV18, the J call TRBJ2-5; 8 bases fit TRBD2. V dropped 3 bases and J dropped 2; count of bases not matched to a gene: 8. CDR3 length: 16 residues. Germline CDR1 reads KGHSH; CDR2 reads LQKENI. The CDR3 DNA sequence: TGTGCCAGCTCACCTGGGGTAGCGGGAACACAAGAGACCCAGTACTTC. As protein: CASSPGVAGTQETQYF.

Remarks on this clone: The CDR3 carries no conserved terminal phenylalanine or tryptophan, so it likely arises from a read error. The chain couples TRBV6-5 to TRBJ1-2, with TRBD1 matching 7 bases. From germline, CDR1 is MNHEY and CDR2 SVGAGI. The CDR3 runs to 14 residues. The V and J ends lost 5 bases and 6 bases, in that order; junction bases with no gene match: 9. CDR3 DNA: TGTGCCAGCAGTCCAGGGACAGAAGCTCATGGCTACACCCTC. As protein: CASSPGTEAHGYTL.

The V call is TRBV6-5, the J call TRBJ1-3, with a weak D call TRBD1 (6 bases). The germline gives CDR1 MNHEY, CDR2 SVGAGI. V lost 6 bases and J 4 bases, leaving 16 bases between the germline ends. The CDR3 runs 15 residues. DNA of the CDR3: TGTGCCAGCAGCCCCGACAGGCTGTCAGGAAACACCATATATTTT. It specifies CASSPDRLSGNTIYF.